The rows below give T cell receptor beta chains drawn from one sample of a study of cytomegalovirus exposure and HLA in healthy donors. Some clones are missing from TCRdb's copy, which holds only in-frame ones; the method was immunoSEQ multiplex PCR. The table lists under 200,000 clones, around four fifths of them singletons. The sequencing input was PBMCs. These receptors were obtained from a man between 18 and 35 years old in good health and CMV-seronegative. Each CDR3 is given with its conserved first and last residue. D genes are given only for firm matches. Where a row states a size, it is once, few, many or the class of an expanded clone; other rows omit it.

D gene: NA; V gene: TRBV7-9; J gene: TRBJ2-2; CDR3 length: 14; clone size: NA; CDR3 protein: CASSLETSTGELFF; CDR3 DNA: TGTGCCAGCAGCTTGGAGACGTCCACCGGGGAGCTGTTTTTT
D gene: NA; V gene: TRBV7-9; J gene: TRBJ2-1; CDR3 length: 16; clone size: NA; CDR3 protein: CASSSQGSRSYNEQFF; CDR3 DNA: TGTGCCAGCAGCTCCCAGGGGTCCCGCTCCTACAATGAGCAGTTCTTC
D gene: NA; V gene: TRBV18; J gene: TRBJ1-1; CDR3 length: 12; clone size: NA; CDR3 protein: CASSLDRTEAFF; CDR3 DNA: TGTGCCAGCTCACTCGATCGGACTGAAGCTTTCTTT
D gene: TRBD2; V gene: TRBV4-1; J gene: TRBJ2-7; CDR3 length: 14; clone size: once; CDR3 protein: CASSQSGTSLGRYF; CDR3 DNA: TGCGCCAGCAGCCAATCGGGGACTAGCCTGGGGCGGTACTTC
D gene: NA; V gene: TRBV7-9; J gene: TRBJ1-1; CDR3 length: 12; clone size: NA; CDR3 protein: CSCQGGNTEAFF; CDR3 DNA: TGTTCCTGCCAAGGGGGGAACACTGAAGCTTTCTTT
D gene: NA; V gene: TRBV5-1; J gene: TRBJ1-1; CDR3 length: 14; clone size: NA; CDR3 protein: CASSSGEGDTEAFF; CDR3 DNA: TGCGCCAGCAGTTCAGGGGAAGGGGACACTGAAGCTTTCTTT
D gene: NA; V gene: TRBV7-9; J gene: TRBJ2-5; CDR3 length: 14; clone size: NA; CDR3 protein: CAGSMGARLETQYF; CDR3 DNA: TGTGCCGGTTCAATGGGGGCGCGCCTCGAGACCCAGTACTTC
D gene: TRBD2; V gene: TRBV5-6; J gene: TRBJ2-7; CDR3 length: 16; clone size: NA; CDR3 protein: CASSSPGLAVPYEQYF; CDR3 DNA: TGTGCCAGCAGCTCTCCGGGACTAGCGGTTCCCTACGAGCAGTACTTC
D gene: TRBD2; V gene: TRBV4-3; J gene: TRBJ2-5; CDR3 length: 16; clone size: once; CDR3 protein: CASSQVSGSPQETQYF; CDR3 DNA: TGCGCCAGCAGCCAAGTAAGCGGGAGTCCACAAGAGACCCAGTACTTC
D gene: TRBD2; V gene: TRBV9; J gene: TRBJ2-3; CDR3 length: 16; clone size: NA; CDR3 protein: CASSASSGRAGDTQYF; CDR3 DNA: TGTGCCAGCAGCGCCTCTAGCGGGAGGGCCGGGGATACGCAGTATTTT